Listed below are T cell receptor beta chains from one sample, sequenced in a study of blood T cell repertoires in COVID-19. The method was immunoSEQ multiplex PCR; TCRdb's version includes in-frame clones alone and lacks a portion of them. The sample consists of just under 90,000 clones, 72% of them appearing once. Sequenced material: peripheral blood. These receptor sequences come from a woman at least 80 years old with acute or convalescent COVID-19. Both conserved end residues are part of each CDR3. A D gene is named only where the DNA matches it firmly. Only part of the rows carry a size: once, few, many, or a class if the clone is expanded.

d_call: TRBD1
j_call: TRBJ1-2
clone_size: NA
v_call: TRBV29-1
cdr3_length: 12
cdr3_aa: CSVWTGNYGYTF
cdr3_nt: TGCAGCGTCTGGACAGGGAACTATGGCTACACCTTC

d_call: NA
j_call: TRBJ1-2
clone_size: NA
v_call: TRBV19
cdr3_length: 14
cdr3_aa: CASKIWRGNYGYTF
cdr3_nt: TGTGCCAGTAAAATCTGGCGGGGGAACTATGGCTACACCTTC

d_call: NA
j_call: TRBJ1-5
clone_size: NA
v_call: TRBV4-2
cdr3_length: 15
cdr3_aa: CASSQDYGRLQPQHF
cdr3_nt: TGTGCCAGCAGCCAAGATTATGGTAGACTTCAGCCCCAGCATTTT

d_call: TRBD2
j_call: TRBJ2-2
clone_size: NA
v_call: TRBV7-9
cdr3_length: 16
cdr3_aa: CASSLGLAGAAGELFF
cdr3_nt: TGTGCCAGCAGCTTAGGACTAGCGGGGGCCGCCGGGGAGCTGTTTTTT

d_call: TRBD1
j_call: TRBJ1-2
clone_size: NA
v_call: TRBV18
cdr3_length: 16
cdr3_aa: CASSPPARDSDYGYTF
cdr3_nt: TGTGCCAGCTCGCCCCCCGCCCGGGACAGTGACTATGGCTACACCTTC

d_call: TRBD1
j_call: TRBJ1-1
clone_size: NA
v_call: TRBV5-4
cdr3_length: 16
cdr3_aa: CASSSGQGRGDTEAFF
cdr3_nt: TGTGCCAGCAGCAGCGGACAGGGAAGAGGTGACACTGAAGCTTTCTTT

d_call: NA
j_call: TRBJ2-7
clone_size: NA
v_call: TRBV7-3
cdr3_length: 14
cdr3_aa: CASSLTSGAVEQYF
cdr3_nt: TGTGCCAGCAGCTTAACGTCAGGGGCGGTTGAGCAGTACTTC

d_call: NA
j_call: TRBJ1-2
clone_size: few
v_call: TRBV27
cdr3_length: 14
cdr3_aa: CASSSDTSNYGYTF
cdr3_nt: TGTGCCAGCAGTTCGGACACTTCTAACTATGGCTACACCTTC

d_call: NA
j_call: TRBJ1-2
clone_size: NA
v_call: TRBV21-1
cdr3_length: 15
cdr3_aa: CASSDGRGQIVGYTF
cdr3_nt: TGTGCCAGCAGCGACGGACGGGGACAGATTGTCGGCTACACCTTC

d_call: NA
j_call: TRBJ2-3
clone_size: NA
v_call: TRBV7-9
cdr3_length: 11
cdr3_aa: CASSLEDTQYF
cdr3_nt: TGTGCCAGCAGCCTCGAGGATACGCAGTATTTT

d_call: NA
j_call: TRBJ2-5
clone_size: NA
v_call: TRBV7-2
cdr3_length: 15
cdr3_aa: CASSHGRGSQETQYF
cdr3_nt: TGTGCCAGCAGCCATGGGAGGGGGAGCCAAGAGACCCAGTACTTC

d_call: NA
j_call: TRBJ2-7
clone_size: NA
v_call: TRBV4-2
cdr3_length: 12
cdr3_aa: CASSLGSYEQYF
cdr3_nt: TGTGCCAGCAGTCTCGGCTCCTACGAGCAGTACTTC

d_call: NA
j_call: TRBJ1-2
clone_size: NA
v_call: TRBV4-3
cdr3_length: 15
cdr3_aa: CASSHGTEGGYGYTF
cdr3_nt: TGCGCCAGCAGCCATGGCACCGAGGGTGGGTATGGCTACACCTTC

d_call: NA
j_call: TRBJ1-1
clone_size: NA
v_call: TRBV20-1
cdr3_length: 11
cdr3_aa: CSAYREAEAFF
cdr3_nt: TGCAGTGCTTACCGGGAGGCGGAAGCTTTCTTT

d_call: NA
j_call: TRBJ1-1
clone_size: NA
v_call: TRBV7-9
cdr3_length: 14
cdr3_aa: CASRLGQPNTEAFF
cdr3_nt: TGTGCCAGCAGACTCGGACAGCCGAACACTGAAGCTTTCTTT

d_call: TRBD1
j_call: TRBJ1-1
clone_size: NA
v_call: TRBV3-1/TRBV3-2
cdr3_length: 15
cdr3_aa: CASSQDGTGWTEAFF
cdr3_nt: TGTGCCAGCAGCCAAGATGGGACAGGGTGGACTGAAGCTTTCTTT

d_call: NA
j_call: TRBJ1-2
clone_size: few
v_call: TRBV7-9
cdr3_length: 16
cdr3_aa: CASSTAWGAGNYGYTF
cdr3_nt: TGTGCCAGCAGCACCGCCTGGGGAGCGGGTAACTATGGCTACACCTTC

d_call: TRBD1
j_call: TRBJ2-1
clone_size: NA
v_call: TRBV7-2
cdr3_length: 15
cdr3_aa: CASSLDRGSYNEQFF
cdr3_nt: TGTGCCAGCAGTTTAGACAGGGGGTCCTACAATGAGCAGTTCTTC

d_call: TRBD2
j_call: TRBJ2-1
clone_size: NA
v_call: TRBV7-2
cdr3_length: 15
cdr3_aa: CASSLGAGSYNEQFF
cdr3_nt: TGTGCCAGCAGCTTAGGAGCGGGGAGTTACAATGAGCAGTTCTTC

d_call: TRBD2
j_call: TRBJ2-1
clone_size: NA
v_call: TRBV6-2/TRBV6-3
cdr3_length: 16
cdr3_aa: CASSYGLAGGRNEQFF
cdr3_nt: TGTGCCAGCAGTTACGGACTAGCGGGGGGACGAAATGAGCAGTTCTTC

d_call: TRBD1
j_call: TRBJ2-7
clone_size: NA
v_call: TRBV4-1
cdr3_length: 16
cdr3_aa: CASSRIDRGSSYEQYF
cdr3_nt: TGCGCCAGCAGCCGGATAGACAGGGGGAGTTCCTACGAGCAGTACTTC

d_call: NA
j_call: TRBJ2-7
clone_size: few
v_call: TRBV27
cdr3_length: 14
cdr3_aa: CASSLGGNSYEQYF
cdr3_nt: TGTGCCAGCAGTTTAGGGGGGAATTCCTACGAGCAGTACTTC

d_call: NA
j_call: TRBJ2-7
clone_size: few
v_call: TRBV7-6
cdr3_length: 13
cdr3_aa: CASSLEIGYEQYF
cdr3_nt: TGTGCCAGCAGCTTAGAGATCGGGTACGAGCAGTACTTC

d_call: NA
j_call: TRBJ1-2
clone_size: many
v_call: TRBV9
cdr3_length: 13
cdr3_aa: CASSVEAGYGYTF
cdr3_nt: TGTGCCAGCAGCGTAGAGGCAGGGTATGGCTACACCTTC

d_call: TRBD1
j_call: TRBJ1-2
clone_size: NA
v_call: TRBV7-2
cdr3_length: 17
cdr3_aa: CASTRSRRTGELYGYTF
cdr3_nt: TGTGCCAGCACTAGATCCCGCCGGACAGGGGAGCTCTATGGCTACACCTTC

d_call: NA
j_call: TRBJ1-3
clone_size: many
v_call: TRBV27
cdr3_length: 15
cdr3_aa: CASSLTGIGGNTIYF
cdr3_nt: TGTGCCAGCAGTTTAACAGGGATAGGCGGAAACACCATATATTTT

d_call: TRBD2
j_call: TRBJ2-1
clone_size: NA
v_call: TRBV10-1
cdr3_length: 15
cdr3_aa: CASRSGTSGENEQFF
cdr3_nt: TGCGCCAGCAGATCCGGGACTAGCGGGGAAAATGAGCAGTTCTTC

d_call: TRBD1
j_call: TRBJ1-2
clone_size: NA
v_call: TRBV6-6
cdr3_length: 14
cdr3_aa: CASSPIQGGTLYTF
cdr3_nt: TGTGCCAGCAGTCCTATTCAAGGGGGCACCCTCTACACCTTC

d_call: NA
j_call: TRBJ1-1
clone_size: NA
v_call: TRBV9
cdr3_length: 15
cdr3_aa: CASSVGGRQNTEAFF
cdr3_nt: TGTGCCAGCAGCGTAGGCGGGAGACAAAACACTGAAGCTTTCTTT

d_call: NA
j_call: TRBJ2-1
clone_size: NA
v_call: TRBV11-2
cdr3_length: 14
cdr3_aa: CASSLLAAYNEQFF
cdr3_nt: TGTGCCAGCAGCTTGCTAGCAGCCTACAATGAGCAGTTCTTC

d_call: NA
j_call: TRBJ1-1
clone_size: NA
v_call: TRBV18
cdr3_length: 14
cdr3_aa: CASSPSGMVTEAFF
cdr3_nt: TGTGCCAGCTCACCATCAGGGATGGTCACTGAAGCTTTCTTT

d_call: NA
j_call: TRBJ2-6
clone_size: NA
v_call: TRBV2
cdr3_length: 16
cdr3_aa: CASSARLRSGANVLTF
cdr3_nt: TGTGCCAGCAGTGCAAGACTGCGCTCTGGGGCCAACGTCCTGACTTTC

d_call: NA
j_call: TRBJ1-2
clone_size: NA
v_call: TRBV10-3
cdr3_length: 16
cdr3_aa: CAISESSGSTGYGYTF
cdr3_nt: TGTGCCATCAGTGAGTCCAGCGGTTCCACGGGCTATGGCTACACCTTC

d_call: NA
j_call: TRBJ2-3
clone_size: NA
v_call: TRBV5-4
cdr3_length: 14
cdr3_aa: CASSRTDFTDTQYF
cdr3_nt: TGTGCCAGCAGCCGGACTGATTTCACAGATACGCAGTATTTT

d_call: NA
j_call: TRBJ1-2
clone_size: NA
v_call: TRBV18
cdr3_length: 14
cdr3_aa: CASSPDRSNYGYTF
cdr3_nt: TGTGCCAGCTCACCCGACAGGTCTAACTATGGCTACACCTTC

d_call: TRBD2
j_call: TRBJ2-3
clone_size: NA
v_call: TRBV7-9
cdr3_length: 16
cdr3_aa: CASSLSRGGRTDTQYF
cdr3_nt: TGTGCCAGCAGCTTATCACGGGGGGGCCGGACAGATACGCAGTATTTT

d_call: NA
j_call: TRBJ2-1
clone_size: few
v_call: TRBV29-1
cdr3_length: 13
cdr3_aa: CSARGGARNEQFF
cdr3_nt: TGCAGCGCCCGGGGCGGGGCGAGGAATGAGCAGTTCTTC

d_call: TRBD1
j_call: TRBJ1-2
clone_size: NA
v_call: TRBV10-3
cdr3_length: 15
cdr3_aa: CATGLRDRGSYGYTF
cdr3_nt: TGTGCCACCGGACTCCGGGACAGGGGCTCCTATGGCTACACCTTC

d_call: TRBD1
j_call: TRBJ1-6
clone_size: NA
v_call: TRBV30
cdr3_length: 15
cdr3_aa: CAWRYRDRANSPLHF
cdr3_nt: TGTGCCTGGAGGTACCGGGACAGGGCCAATTCACCCCTCCACTTT

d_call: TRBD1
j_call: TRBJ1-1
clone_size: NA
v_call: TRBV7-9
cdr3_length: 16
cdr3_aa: CASSSHWDSEHTEAFF
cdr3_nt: TGTGCCAGCAGCTCCCACTGGGACAGTGAGCACACTGAAGCTTTCTTT

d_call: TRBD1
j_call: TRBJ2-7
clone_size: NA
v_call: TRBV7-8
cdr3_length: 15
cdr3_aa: CASSLGGQESYEQYF
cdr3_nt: TGTGCCAGCAGCTTAGGGGGACAGGAGTCCTACGAGCAGTACTTC

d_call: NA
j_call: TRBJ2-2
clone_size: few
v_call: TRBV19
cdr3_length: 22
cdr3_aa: CASSPRGRGGGWRRVITGELFF
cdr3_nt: TGTGCCAGTAGTCCCCGTGGGAGAGGCGGCGGATGGCGCCGGGTGATTACCGGGGAGCTGTTTTTT

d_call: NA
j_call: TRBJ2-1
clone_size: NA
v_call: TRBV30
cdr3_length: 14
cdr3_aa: CALGRKSSYNEQFF
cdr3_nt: TGTGCCCTTGGAAGAAAGTCTAGCTACAATGAGCAGTTCTTC

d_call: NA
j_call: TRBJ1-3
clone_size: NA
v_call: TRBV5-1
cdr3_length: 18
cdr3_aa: CASSLDLTGTFSGNTIYF
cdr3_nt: TGCGCCAGCAGCTTGGATCTCACGGGGACTTTCTCTGGAAACACCATATATTTT

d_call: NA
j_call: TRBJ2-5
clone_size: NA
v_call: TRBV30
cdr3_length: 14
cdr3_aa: CAWRGGDPLETQYF
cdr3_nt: TGTGCCTGGAGAGGGGGTGACCCCTTGGAGACCCAGTACTTC

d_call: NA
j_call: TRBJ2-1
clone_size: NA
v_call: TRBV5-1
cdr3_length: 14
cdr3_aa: CASSLTGSYNEQFF
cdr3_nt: TGCGCCAGCAGCTTGACAGGGTCTTACAATGAGCAGTTCTTC

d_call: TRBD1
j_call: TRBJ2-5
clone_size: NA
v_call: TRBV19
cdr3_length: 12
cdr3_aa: CASGDRGETQYF
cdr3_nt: TGTGCCAGTGGGGACAGGGGAGAGACCCAGTACTTC

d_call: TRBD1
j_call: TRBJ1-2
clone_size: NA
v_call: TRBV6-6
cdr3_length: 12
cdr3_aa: CASSFGQDGYTF
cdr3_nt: TGTGCCAGCAGTTTTGGACAGGATGGCTACACCTTC

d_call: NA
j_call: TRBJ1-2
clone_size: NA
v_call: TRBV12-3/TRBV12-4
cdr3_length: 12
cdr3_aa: CASSFGAYREFF
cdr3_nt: TGTGCCAGCAGTTTCGGGGCTTACAGGGAATTCTTC

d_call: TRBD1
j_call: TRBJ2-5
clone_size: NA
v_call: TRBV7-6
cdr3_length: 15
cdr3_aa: CASSSWTGGYETQYF
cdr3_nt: TGTGCCAGCAGCTCCTGGACAGGGGGGTACGAGACCCAGTACTTC

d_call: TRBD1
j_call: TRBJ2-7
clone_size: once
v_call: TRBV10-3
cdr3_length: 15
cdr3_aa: CAISEFPPGTDSFHF
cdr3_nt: TGTGCCATCAGTGAGTTCCCCCCGGGGACAGATTCTTTTCACTTC

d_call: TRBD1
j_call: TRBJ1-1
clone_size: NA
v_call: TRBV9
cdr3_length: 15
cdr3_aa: CASSAYRDSNTEAFF
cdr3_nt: TGTGCCAGCAGCGCGTACCGGGACAGTAACACTGAAGCTTTCTTT